This T cell receptor (beta chain) was retrieved from a study of CD8 T cells in Susac syndrome. About this clonotype itself: Its cognate antigen is unknown.

Peripheral blood CD8+ and CD4+ T cells were profiled by TCR beta sequencing. After extraction with the RNeasy kit, 0.5 to 1 ug of the RNA was reverse transcribed using random hexamers. Amplification of TCR beta CDR3 used immunoSEQ multiplex PCR across 54 Vbeta and 13 Jbeta. From the immunoSEQ multiplex PCR reads, TCRdb called clonotypes with MiXCR, one entry per CDR3 protein. The table lists more than 130,000 distinct CDR3 sequences, around 94% of them singletons. Study results and limitations: The relatively small number of individuals in the TCR sequencing and HLA analysis was acknowledged by the study.

Trimming at V came to 7 bases and at J to 7 bases, leaving 14 bases not matched to a gene. This CDR3 is built from 16 residues. Germline CDR1 reads PRHDT; CDR2 reads FYEKMQ (reference sequence). The gene calls are TRBV13 and TRBJ2-1, with 9 bases aligning to TRBD2. The sample consisted of CD8+ T cells from PBMCs. The sequence was collected from a human donor in good health. The CDR3 loop is CASISRTSDYGNEQFF. CDR3 nucleotide sequence: TGTGCCAGCATATCTCGGACTAGCGACTACGGTAATGAGCAGTTCTTC.